The clone carrying this T cell receptor (beta chain) was recorded only once. The data originate from a study of cytomegalovirus exposure and HLA in healthy donors. With 60 Vbeta and 13 Jbeta primers, the PCR was carried out. TCRdb's table, derived via immunoSEQ multiplex PCR, lists solely in-frame clones and lacks some. The sample has under 250,000 clones, 79% seen once. The CDR3 is 16 residues long. The ends lost 7 bases at V and 2 bases at J; junction bases unmatched: 7. Germline V gives CDR1 LNHDA, CDR2 SQIVND (reference sequence). Sequenced material: PBMCs. The rearrangement joins TRBV19 to TRBJ1-3; 11 bases line up with TRBD1. The clonotype was recovered from a woman in her thirties in good health and CMV-seropositive. The CDR3 protein is CASTNPGQGAGNTIYF. CDR3 in DNA: TGTGCCAGTACCAATCCGGGACAGGGGGCTGGAAACACCATATATTTT.